These T cell receptor beta chains were read from a single sample in a study of T cells in Graves' hyperthyroidism and ophthalmopathy. TCRdb used MiXCR to reprocess the multiplex PCR reads, holding one entry per CDR3 protein. The top ten clones hold 15% to 20% of a sample with 500,000 to 700,000 distinct CDR3 sequences, around 17% of them seen once. The specimen was blood. These receptors were obtained from a woman aged 18-29 years with Graves' hyperthyroidism. Both conserved end residues are part of each CDR3. The order of the fields is D gene, clone size, V gene, J gene, CDR3 protein, CDR3 DNA. The D gene is left open where the match is weak. For some rows the clone size is stated as once, few or many, or as a class when expanded; others skip it.

.	few	TRBV4-3	TRBJ1-2	CASSQVAGDYGYTF	TGCGCCAGCAGCCAAGTGGCGGGCGACTATGGCTACACCTTC
.	many	TRBV6-2/TRBV6-3	TRBJ2-1	CASSYQGGSGRGFF	TGTGCCAGCAGTTACCAGGGTGGTAGCGGCCGCGGGTTCTTC
TRBD1	many	TRBV6-1	TRBJ1-2	CASSQSTGAVGYTF	TGTGCCAGCAGCCAAAGCACAGGGGCTGTTGGCTACACCTTC
TRBD1	.	TRBV9	TRBJ2-6	CASSVAPGQSYSGANVLTF	TGTGCCAGCAGCGTAGCTCCGGGACAGTCCTACTCTGGGGCCAACGTCCTGACTTTC
TRBD2	.	TRBV19	TRBJ2-5	CASSILAGGRGETQYF	TGTGCCAGTAGTATTCTAGCGGGGGGGCGAGGAGAGACCCAGTACTTC
TRBD2	many	TRBV28	TRBJ2-3	CASLLSGSGPPDTQYF	TGTGCCAGCCTCCTGAGCGGGAGCGGCCCTCCAGATACGCAGTATTTT
TRBD2	many	TRBV27	TRBJ2-1	CASSLFRLAGANGREQFF	TGTGCCAGCAGTTTATTCCGACTAGCGGGAGCGAATGGCCGTGAGCAGTTCTTC
.	.	TRBV19	TRBJ2-1	CASSTGHYNEQFF	TGTGCCAGTAGTACGGGACACTACAATGAGCAGTTCTTC
.	once	TRBV28	TRBJ1-1	CASVLNTEAFF	TGTGCCAGCGTCCTGAACACTGAAGCTTTCTTT
.	few	TRBV10-2	TRBJ1-3	CASSESYSGNTIYF	TGCGCCAGCAGTGAGTCTTACTCTGGAAACACCATATATTTT
TRBD2	many	TRBV6-1	TRBJ2-1	CASSELAGGYNEQFF	TGTGCCAGCAGTGAACTAGCGGGGGGGTACAATGAGCAGTTCTTC
.	.	TRBV5-6	TRBJ2-2	CASSSGGPNTGELFF	TGTGCCAGCAGCTCTGGCGGACCGAACACCGGGGAGCTGTTTTTT
TRBD1	few	TRBV7-9	TRBJ1-1	CASSSGGMNTEAFF	TGTGCCAGCAGCTCAGGGGGGATGAACACTGAAGCTTTCTTT
.	.	TRBV3-1	TRBJ1-1	CASSQDRDSTEAFF	TGTGCCAGCAGCCAAGATAGGGATAGCACTGAAGCTTTCTTT
.	.	TRBV7-2	TRBJ2-1	CASSTTSNEQLF	TGTGCCAGCAGCACTACTAGCAATGAGCAGCTCTTC
.	many	TRBV2	TRBJ2-3	CASSLALSSTDTQYF	TGTGCCAGCAGTCTAGCGCTCTCTAGCACAGATACGCAGTATTTT
TRBD1	.	TRBV6-1	TRBJ2-1	CASTKLKGQGDNEQFF	TGTGCCAGCACCAAACTCAAGGGACAGGGAGACAATGAGCAGTTCTTC
TRBD2	.	TRBV9	TRBJ2-1	CASSVEKRGGLSYNEQFF	TGTGCCAGCAGCGTAGAGAAGCGGGGGGGCCTTTCCTACAATGAGCAGTTCTTC
.	few	TRBV7-3	TRBJ2-1	CASSQTRVGYNEQFF	TGTGCCAGCAGCCAGACTAGGGTAGGGTACAATGAGCAGTTCTTC
.	.	TRBV11-2	TRBJ2-5	CALHQETQYF	TGTGCCCTCCACCAAGAGACCCAGTACTTC
.	many	TRBV7-2	TRBJ2-2	CASSGVGREELFF	TGTGCCAGCAGCGGCGTGGGGCGGGAGGAGCTGTTTTTT
.	many	TRBV2	TRBJ2-7	CASVQGYEQYF	TGTGCCAGCGTACAGGGCTACGAGCAGTACTTC
TRBD1	many	TRBV18	TRBJ2-2	CASSLPGQSAGELFF	TGTGCCAGCTCGTTACCGGGACAGAGTGCCGGGGAGCTGTTTTTT
TRBD2	.	TRBV20-1	TRBJ2-7	CSARGSTSGDSYEQYF	TGCAGTGCTAGAGGGTCGACTAGCGGGGACAGCTACGAGCAGTACTTC
.	many	TRBV20-1	TRBJ1-2	CSASKYGYTF	TGCAGTGCGTCAAAGTATGGCTACACCTTC
.	.	TRBV3-1	TRBJ2-4	CASSQDQGVPIQYF	TGTGCCAGCAGCCAAGATCAAGGGGTTCCTATTCAGTACTTC
.	.	TRBV12-3/TRBV12-4	TRBJ2-6	CASGISGTGANVLTF	TGTGCCAGCGGAATATCAGGGACTGGGGCCAACGTCCTGACTTTC
TRBD2	few	TRBV9	TRBJ2-5	CASSPGTSGGLQETQYF	TGTGCCAGCAGCCCGGGTACTAGCGGGGGGTTACAAGAGACCCAGTACTTC
TRBD1	once	TRBV29-1	TRBJ2-7	CSGAGTGNHEQYF	TGCAGCGGTGCCGGGACAGGGAACCACGAGCAGTACTTC
TRBD1	many	TRBV7-9	TRBJ1-2	CASSTYRGPFGGYTF	TGTGCCAGCAGCACTTACAGGGGACCCTTTGGTGGCTACACCTTC
TRBD1	.	TRBV10-3	TRBJ1-1	CAIRTGFEAFF	TGTGCCATCAGGACAGGGTTTGAAGCTTTCTTT
TRBD1	.	TRBV3-1	TRBJ2-3	CASSRNRGGCTDTQYF	TGTGCCAGCAGCCGAAACAGGGGCGGGTGCACAGATACGCAGTATTTT
.	many	TRBV7-7	TRBJ2-5	CASSPAGRGTQYF	TGTGCCAGCAGCCCAGCCGGCCGGGGGACCCAGTACTTC
.	many	TRBV6-1	TRBJ1-1	CASSDRSNTEAFF	TGTGCCAGCAGTGACAGGTCCAACACTGAAGCTTTCTTT
TRBD2	many	TRBV20-1	TRBJ2-5	CSASVVAGETQYF	TGCAGTGCTAGCGTGGTAGCGGGGGAGACCCAGTACTTC